The clone carrying this TCR beta chain is medium-sized by share. The data derive from a study of T cell repertoires in aging, cancer and after chemotherapy. Germline assignment: CDR1 SGHVS and CDR2 FNYEAQ. This CDR3 region has 16 residues. The V end was cut by 6 bases, the J end by 4 bases, with 19 bases between. TCR beta rearrangements were amplified from peripheral blood genomic DNA. TRB rearrangements spanning V, D and J were amplified using mixed TRB-A/B primers. MiXCR, applied by TCRdb to the multiplex PCR reads, yields one record per CDR3 protein. Of around 10,000 distinct CDR3 sequences listed, about 24% were seen once; the top ten hold about 2.6%.

Sequencing used blood. The clonotype was recovered from a human donor in good health. The J gene is TRBJ1-3, the V gene TRBV7-6; D perhaps matches TRBD1 (6 bases). CDR3 nucleotide sequence: TGTGCCAGCAGTCGTCAACCCCCGGGACAAGGAAACACCATATATTTT. The encoded protein is CASSRQPPGQGNTIYF.